The entry below describes one TCR beta chain. The germline CDR1 and CDR2 sequences are DFQATT and SNEGSKA (reference sequence). With 4 bases removed from V and 5 bases from J, the gap between germline ends came to 6 bases. The CDR3 is 11 residues long. Both TRBC1 and TRBC2 were covered by a beta constant-region primer of two equimolar oligonucleotides. MiXCR was run by TCRdb on the UMI-ligation and nested PCR reads, yielding one entry per CDR3 protein. The sample records about 21,000 distinct CDR3 sequences, roughly 9.6% being singletons. The data originate from a study of naive and memory T cell subsets.

This sequence was found in a human donor in good health. The chain has TRBV20-1 and TRBJ2-1, with D unclear. The sample consisted of central memory CD8+ T cells from blood. Here the CDR3 reads CSANLHNEQFF. CDR3 DNA sequence: TGCAGTGCTAATCTCCACAATGAGCAGTTCTTC.